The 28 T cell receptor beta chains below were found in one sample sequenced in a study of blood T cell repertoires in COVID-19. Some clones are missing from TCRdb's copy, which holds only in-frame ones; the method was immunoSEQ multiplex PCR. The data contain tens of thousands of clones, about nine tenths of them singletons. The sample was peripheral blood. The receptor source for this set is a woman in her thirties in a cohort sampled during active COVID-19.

The CDR3 sequence: CASSQQGQGAGANVLTF. The CDR3 nucleotides read TGCGCCAGCAGCCAACAGGGACAGGGGGCTGGGGCCAACGTCCTGACTTTC. The chain couples TRBV4-1 to TRBJ2-6; 11 bases are a match to TRBD1. The germline gives CDR1 MGHRA, CDR2 YSYEKL. V trimming: 2 bases; J trimming: 2 bases; junction bases outside the gene matches: 2. This CDR3 has 17 amino acids.

Written as DNA, the CDR3 is TGTGCCAGCAGCTTGGTCCAGGGTGAAAAACTGTTTTTT. This encodes CASSLVQGEKLFF. The chain has TRBV5-6 and TRBJ1-4, with a possible D match to TRBD1 (5 bases). The germline gives CDR1 SGHDT, CDR2 YYEEEE. The CDR3 is 13 amino acids. V dropped 0 bases and J dropped 7 bases, with 7 bases sitting between them.

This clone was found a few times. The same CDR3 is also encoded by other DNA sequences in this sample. This CDR3 is CASSQVLAGSYEQYF. DNA of the CDR3: TGTGCCAGCAGCCAAGTACTAGCGGGCTCCTACGAGCAGTACTTC. The chain couples TRBV3-1 (or the pseudogene TRBV3-2) to TRBJ2-7, with 9 nucleotides matching TRBD2. The length of the CDR3 is 15 residues. The V gene's germline CDR1 is LGHDT and CDR2 YNNKEL (reference sequence). The V segment lost 1 base and the J segment 0 bases; nucleotides outside the gene matches: 1.

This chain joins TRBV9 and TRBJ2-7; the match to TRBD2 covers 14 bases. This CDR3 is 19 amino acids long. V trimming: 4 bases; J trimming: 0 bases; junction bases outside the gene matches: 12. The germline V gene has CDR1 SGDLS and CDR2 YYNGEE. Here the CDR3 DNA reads TGTGCCAGCAGCCCTGCGGGACTAGCGGGAGAGGGCCTCTCCTACGAGCAGTACTTC. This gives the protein CASSPAGLAGEGLSYEQYF.

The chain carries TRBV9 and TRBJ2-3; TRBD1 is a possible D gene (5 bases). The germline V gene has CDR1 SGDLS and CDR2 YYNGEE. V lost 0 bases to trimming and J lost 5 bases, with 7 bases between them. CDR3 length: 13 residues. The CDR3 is CASSVEGVDTQYF. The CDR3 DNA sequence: TGTGCCAGCAGCGTAGAAGGGGTAGATACGCAGTATTTT.

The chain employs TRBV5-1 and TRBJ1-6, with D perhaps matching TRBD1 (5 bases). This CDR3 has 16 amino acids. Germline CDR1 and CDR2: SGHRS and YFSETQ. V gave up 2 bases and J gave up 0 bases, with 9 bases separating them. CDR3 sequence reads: CASSFGGSSYNSPLHF. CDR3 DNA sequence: TGCGCCAGCAGCTTTGGGGGGAGCTCCTATAATTCACCCCTCCACTTT.

CDR3 loop: CASSLGAGGYTF. The CDR3 nucleotides are TGTGCCAGCAGCTTGGGGGCTGGAGGCTACACCTTC. J is TRBJ1-2 and V is TRBV5-4, with D hard to call. Germline assignment: CDR1 SGHNT and CDR2 YYREEE (reference sequence). V lost 0 bases, J lost 8 bases, and 8 bases lay in between. The CDR3 runs 12 residues. The variable domain in full, completed from reference TRBV5-4 and TRBJ1-2, reads ETGVTQSPTHLIKTRGQQVTLRCSSQSGHNTVSWYQQALGQGPQFIFQYYREEENGRGNFPPRFSGLQFPNYSSELNVNALELDDSALYLCASSLGAGGYTFGSGTRLTVV.

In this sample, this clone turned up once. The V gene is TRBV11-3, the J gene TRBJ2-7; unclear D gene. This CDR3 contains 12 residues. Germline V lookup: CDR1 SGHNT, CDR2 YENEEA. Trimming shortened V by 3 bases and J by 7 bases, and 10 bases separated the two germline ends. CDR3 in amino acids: CASSLRFGEQYF. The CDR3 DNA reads TGTGCCAGCAGCTTGAGGTTTGGGGAGCAGTACTTC.

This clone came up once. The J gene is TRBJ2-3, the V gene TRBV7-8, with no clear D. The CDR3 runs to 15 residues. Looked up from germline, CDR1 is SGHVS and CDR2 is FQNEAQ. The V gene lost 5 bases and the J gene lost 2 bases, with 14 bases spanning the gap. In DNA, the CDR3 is TGTGCCAGCAGCCCCGGCTGGGCGTTCACAGATACGCAGTATTTT. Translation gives CASSPGWAFTDTQYF.

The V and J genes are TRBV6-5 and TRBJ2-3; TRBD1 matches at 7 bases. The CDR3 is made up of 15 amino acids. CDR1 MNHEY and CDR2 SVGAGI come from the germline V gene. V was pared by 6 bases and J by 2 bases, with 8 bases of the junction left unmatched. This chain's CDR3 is CASRPLGTVTDTQYF. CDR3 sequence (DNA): TGTGCCAGCAGACCCCTAGGGACAGTCACAGATACGCAGTATTTT.

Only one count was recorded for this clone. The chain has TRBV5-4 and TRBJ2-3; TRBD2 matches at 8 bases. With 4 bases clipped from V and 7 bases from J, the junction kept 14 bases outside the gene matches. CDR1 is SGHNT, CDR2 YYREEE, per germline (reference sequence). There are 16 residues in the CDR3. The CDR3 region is CASSPGSGSMVNTQYF. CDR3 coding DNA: TGTGCCAGCAGCCCCGGAAGCGGGAGTATGGTGAATACGCAGTATTTT.

CDR3 sequence reads: CASSLGTGLAVGYTF. The CDR3 DNA reads TGTGCCAGCAGCTTGGGGACAGGGTTGGCTGTCGGCTACACCTTC. This chain connects TRBV5-6 to TRBJ1-2, with 8 bases identical to TRBD1. Looked up from germline, CDR1 is SGHDT and CDR2 is YYEEEE. This CDR3 has 15 residues. J was trimmed by 8 bases and V by 0 bases; bases with no gene match: 9.

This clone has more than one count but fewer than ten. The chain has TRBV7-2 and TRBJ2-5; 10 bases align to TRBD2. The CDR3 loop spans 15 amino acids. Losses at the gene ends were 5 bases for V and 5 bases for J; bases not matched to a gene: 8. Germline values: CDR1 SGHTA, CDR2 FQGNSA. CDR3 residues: CASSVLAGVAETQYF. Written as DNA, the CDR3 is TGTGCCAGCAGCGTCCTAGCGGGAGTAGCCGAGACCCAGTACTTC.

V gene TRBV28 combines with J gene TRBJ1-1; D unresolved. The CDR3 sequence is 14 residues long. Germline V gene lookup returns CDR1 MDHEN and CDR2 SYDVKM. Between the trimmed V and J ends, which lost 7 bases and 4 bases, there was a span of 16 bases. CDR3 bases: TGTGCCAGCACCCGGGCCGCGGCGGGCACTGAAGCTTTCTTT. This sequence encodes CASTRAAAGTEAFF.

CDR3 in DNA: TGTGCCAGCAGCGCCACCTTAGGCGGAGATACGCAGTATTTT. Its translation: CASSATLGGDTQYF. The chain has TRBV9 and TRBJ2-3, with D unresolved. The CDR3 runs to 14 residues. Trimming removed 3 bases at V and 5 bases at J, with 13 bases between. Germline V gene lookup returns CDR1 SGDLS and CDR2 YYNGEE.

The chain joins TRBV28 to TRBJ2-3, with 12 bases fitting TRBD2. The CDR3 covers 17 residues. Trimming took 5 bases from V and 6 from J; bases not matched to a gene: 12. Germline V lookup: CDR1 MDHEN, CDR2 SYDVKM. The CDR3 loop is CASSTHSSGRDTDTQYF. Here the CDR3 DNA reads TGTGCCAGCAGTACCCATTCTAGCGGGAGGGACACGGATACGCAGTATTTT.

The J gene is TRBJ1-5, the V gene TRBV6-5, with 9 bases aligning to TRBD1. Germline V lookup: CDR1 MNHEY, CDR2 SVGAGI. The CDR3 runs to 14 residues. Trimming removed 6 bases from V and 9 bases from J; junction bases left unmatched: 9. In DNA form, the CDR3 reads TGTGCCAGCAGCCGGACAGGGGTCCAGGGGCCCCAGCATTTT. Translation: CASSRTGVQGPQHF.

The CDR3 coding sequence is TGTGCCACCGGGACAGGTTTGGAGACCCAGTACTTC. This codes for CATGTGLETQYF. The chain uses TRBV28 and TRBJ2-5; 8 bases fit TRBD1. The V and J ends lost 10 bases and 5 bases, in that order; junction bases with no gene match: 6. Germline V gene data show CDR1 as MDHEN and CDR2 as SYDVKM. The CDR3 has 12 residues.

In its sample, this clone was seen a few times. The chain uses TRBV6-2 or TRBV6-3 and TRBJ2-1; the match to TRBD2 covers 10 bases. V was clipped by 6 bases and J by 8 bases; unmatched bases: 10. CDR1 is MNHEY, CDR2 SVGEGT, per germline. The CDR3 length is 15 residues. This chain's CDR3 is CASRYPTSGADEQFF. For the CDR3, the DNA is TGTGCCAGCAGGTACCCCACTAGCGGGGCCGATGAGCAGTTCTTC.

CDR3 DNA: TGTGCCAGCAGCCCGACTAGCGGGACCTACGAGCAGTACTTC. It codes for CASSPTSGTYEQYF. The rearrangement links TRBV13 to TRBJ2-7; 11 bases map to TRBD2. Germline CDR1 PRHDT, CDR2 FYEKMQ (reference sequence). This CDR3 is built from 14 residues. The V and J ends lost 5 bases and 2 bases, in that order; junction bases with no gene match: 2.

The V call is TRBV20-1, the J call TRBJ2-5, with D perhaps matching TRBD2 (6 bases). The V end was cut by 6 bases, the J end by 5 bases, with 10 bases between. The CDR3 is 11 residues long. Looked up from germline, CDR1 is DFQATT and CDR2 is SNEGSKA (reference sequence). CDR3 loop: CSAWLAETQYF. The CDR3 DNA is TGCAGTGCCTGGCTAGCGGAGACCCAGTACTTC.

The CDR3 loop reads CRREFNEQFF. CDR3 nucleotides: TGCCGAAGAGAGTTCAATGAGCAGTTCTTC. The genes are TRBV29-1 and TRBJ2-1, with D uncertain. The CDR3 spans 10 residues. Germline V gene data show CDR1 as SQVTM and CDR2 as ANQGSEA.

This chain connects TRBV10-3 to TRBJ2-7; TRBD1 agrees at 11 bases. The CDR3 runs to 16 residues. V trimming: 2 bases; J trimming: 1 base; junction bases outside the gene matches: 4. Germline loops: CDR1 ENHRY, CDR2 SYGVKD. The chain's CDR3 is CAISEPGDRGSYEQYF. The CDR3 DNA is TGTGCCATCAGTGAGCCCGGGGACAGGGGGTCCTACGAGCAGTACTTC.

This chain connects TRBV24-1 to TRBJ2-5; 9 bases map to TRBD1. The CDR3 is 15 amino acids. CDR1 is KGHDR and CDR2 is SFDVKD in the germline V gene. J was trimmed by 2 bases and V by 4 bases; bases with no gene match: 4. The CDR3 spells CATSEGGTGQETQYF. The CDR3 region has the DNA TGTGCCACCAGTGAGGGTGGGACAGGGCAAGAGACCCAGTACTTC.

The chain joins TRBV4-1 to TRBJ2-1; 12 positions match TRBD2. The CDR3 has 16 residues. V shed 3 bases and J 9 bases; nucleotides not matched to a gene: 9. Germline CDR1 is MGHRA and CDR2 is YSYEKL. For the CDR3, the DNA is TGCGCCAGCAGCCATCAAGAGACTAGCGGGAGAAGTGAGCAGTTCTTC. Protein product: CASSHQETSGRSEQFF.

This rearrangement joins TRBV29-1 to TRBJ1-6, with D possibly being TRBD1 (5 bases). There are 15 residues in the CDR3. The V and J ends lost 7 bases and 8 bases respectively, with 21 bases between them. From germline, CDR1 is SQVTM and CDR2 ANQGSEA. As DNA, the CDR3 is TGCAGCGCGAAGACCTCCTTAGGAGGGGATTCACCCCTCCACTTT. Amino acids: CSAKTSLGGDSPLHF.

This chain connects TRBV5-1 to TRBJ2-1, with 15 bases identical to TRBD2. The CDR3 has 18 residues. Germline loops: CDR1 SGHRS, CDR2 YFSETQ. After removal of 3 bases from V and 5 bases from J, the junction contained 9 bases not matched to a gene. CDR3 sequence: CASSWGTSGRFKDNEQFF. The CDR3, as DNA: TGCGCCAGCAGCTGGGGGACTAGCGGGAGGTTTAAGGACAATGAGCAGTTCTTC.

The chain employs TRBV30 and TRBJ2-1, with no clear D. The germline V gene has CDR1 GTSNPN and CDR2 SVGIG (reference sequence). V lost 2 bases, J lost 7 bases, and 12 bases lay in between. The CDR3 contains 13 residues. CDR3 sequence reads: CAWSITDSNEQFF. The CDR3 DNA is TGTGCCTGGAGTATAACAGATAGTAATGAGCAGTTCTTC.